The T cell receptor beta chain under discussion was sequenced for a study of shared clonotypes between healthy human individuals. Several immunoSEQ plates received, in even portions, the genomic DNA of each subset. Some clones are missing from TCRdb's copy, which holds only in-frame ones; the method was immunoSEQ multiplex PCR. The sample lists roughly 1 million clones; 75% to 80% were seen once. The CDR3 loop spans 16 amino acids. The V gene lost 5 bases and the J gene lost 6 bases, with 19 bases spanning the gap. The V gene's germline CDR1 is SGHTA and CDR2 FQGTGA. Sequenced: memory CD4+ T cells from PBMCs. Subset in this sample: CD45RA-negative fraction. The sequence was collected from a man aged 18 to 30 in good health. Some clones in this sample may be carry-over from other donors' samples. This sequence joins TRBV7-3 and TRBJ2-2; the D gene could be TRBD1 or TRBD2 (6 bases each). The CDR3 loop reads CASSPRHRRGAGELFF. The CDR3 DNA follows: TGTGCCAGCAGCCCACGTCACCGGAGGGGGGCCGGGGAGCTGTTTTTT.